Below, 13 T cell receptor beta chains from the same sample are listed, as sequenced in a study of OX40 agonist ivuxolimab in advanced cancers. Using immunoSEQ multiplex PCR, the repertoire was profiled, and TCRdb retains in-frame clones only, with some absent. The sample consists of about 32,000 clones, 84% of them appearing once. The material was CD4+ or CD8+ T cells sorted from blood, obtained in a trial of the OX40 agonist ivuxolimab. The receptors derive from an adult with an advanced solid tumor such as melanoma, head and neck, liver or kidney cancer.

The chain joins TRBV10-3 to TRBJ1-2; a possible D gene is TRBD1 (6 bases). Trimming left V 5 bases short and J 7 bases short, with 14 bases between. Per the germline V gene, CDR1 is ENHRY and CDR2 is SYGVKD. CDR3 length: 13 residues. CDR3 sequence (DNA): TGTGCCATCAGTACTTCAGGGGTTCTTGGCTACACCTTC. It encodes CAISTSGVLGYTF.

The chain carries TRBV11-2 and TRBJ2-6; D call uncertain. CDR3 length equals 14 residues. Germline V CDR1 and CDR2: SGHAT, FQNNGV. The V end was cut by 3 bases, the J end by 1 base, with 4 bases between. The CDR3, as DNA: TGTGCCAGCAGCTTTACGTCTGGGGCCAACGTCCTGACTTTC. Its protein product is CASSFTSGANVLTF.

The V and J genes are TRBV11-2 and TRBJ2-5; D uncertain. V was shortened by 1 base and J by 7 bases, with 4 bases between the two germline ends. The germline V gene has CDR1 SGHAT and CDR2 FQNNGV. This CDR3 has 11 residues. The CDR3 DNA reads TGTGCCAGCAGCTTAGGGGGGACCCAGTACTTC. Translated: CASSLGGTQYF.

The V and J genes are TRBV9 and TRBJ1-3; TRBD1 matches 7 bases. J lost 3 bases, V lost 5 bases, and 11 bases had no gene match. The CDR3 is 16 residues long. Germline V gene sequence: CDR1 SGDLS, CDR2 YYNGEE. CDR3 in DNA: TGTGCCAGCAGTCCACTCAAGGGGGCGGTTGGAAACACCATATATTTT. It codes for CASSPLKGAVGNTIYF.

The J gene is TRBJ2-3, the V gene TRBV27, with a tentative D call TRBD1 (5 bases). CDR1 and CDR2 from the germline V gene are MNHEY and SMNVEV (reference sequence). The ends were cut back, 5 bases at V and 4 bases at J, with 16 bases in the middle. This CDR3 has 15 residues. Here the CDR3 reads CASSTVGPSPDTQYF. The CDR3 nucleotides read TGTGCCAGCAGTACCGTGGGGCCGAGCCCAGATACGCAGTATTTT.

Written as DNA, the CDR3 is TGTGCCAGCAGTTTGGGGGGCTCCTACAATGAGCAGTTCTTC. Protein sequence: CASSLGGSYNEQFF. This chain links TRBV27 with TRBJ2-1; a possible D gene is TRBD2 (6 bases). V was pared by 3 bases and J by 0 bases, with 6 bases between. The CDR3 consists of 14 residues. CDR1 MNHEY and CDR2 SMNVEV come from the germline V gene (reference sequence).

This chain uses TRBV5-1 with TRBJ2-2, with D unclear. The CDR3 totals 14 residues. Germline V gives CDR1 SGHRS, CDR2 YFSETQ. V was pared by 4 bases and J by 2 bases, with 9 bases between. CDR3 region: CASSRNTNTGELFF. The CDR3, as DNA: TGCGCCAGCAGCCGGAACACCAACACCGGGGAGCTGTTTTTT.

This clone was picked up a small number of times. The chain combines TRBV5-5 with TRBJ1-2, with a tentative D call TRBD1 (6 bases). This CDR3 has 16 amino acids. Per germline, CDR1 SGHKS and CDR2 YYEKEE (reference sequence). V lost 2 bases and J lost 0, with 14 bases in between. The CDR3 DNA reads as TGTGCCAGCAGCTTCTACCCACAGGGAGCTAACTATGGCTACACCTTC. This translates into CASSFYPQGANYGYTF.

The chain links TRBV27 to TRBJ2-1; 8 bases line up with TRBD2. J lost 5 bases, V lost 7 bases, and 7 bases had no gene match. CDR1 and CDR2 from the germline V gene are MNHEY and SMNVEV (reference sequence). The CDR3 length is 14 residues. CDR3 sequence: CASKLVSGDNEQFF. Written as DNA, the CDR3 is TGTGCCAGCAAATTGGTTAGCGGGGACAATGAGCAGTTCTTC.

The rearrangement uses TRBV5-3 and TRBJ2-5; 11 positions agree with TRBD2. TRBV5-3 is annotated as an ORF whose role is uncertain. The length of the CDR3 is 15 residues. V shed 4 bases and J 4 bases; nucleotides not matched to a gene: 6. CDR3 sequence (DNA): TGTGCCAGAAGCCGGCCCGGGACTAGCGGAGAGACCCAGTACTTC. Residues: CARSRPGTSGETQYF.

The CDR3 nucleotides read TGTGCCAGCAGCTTAGGTAGCGGGAGTTATGAGCAGTTCTTC. It is translated as CASSLGSGSYEQFF. The chain employs TRBV11-2 and TRBJ2-1; 9 bases fit TRBD2. This CDR3 is 14 amino acids long. CDR1 and CDR2 from the germline V gene are SGHAT and FQNNGV. V shed 1 base and J 8 bases; nucleotides not matched to a gene: 3.

The chain recombines TRBV7-5 with TRBJ1-1. TRBV7-5 is annotated as a pseudogene. CDR3 length equals 12 residues. CDR3 in DNA: TGTGCCAGCAGCTCGCTCTACACTGAAGCTTTCTTT. This gives the protein CASSSLYTEAFF.

The chain carries TRBV5-6 and TRBJ2-1, with D perhaps matching TRBD1 (6 bases). V shed 4 bases and J shed 9 bases, with 14 bases lying between them. The length of the CDR3 is 13 residues. CDR1 and CDR2 from the germline V gene are SGHDT and YYEEEE. The CDR3 nucleotides are TGTGCCAGCAGCGGGACCTCAGGGGCTGAGCAGTTCTTC. It is translated as CASSGTSGAEQFF.